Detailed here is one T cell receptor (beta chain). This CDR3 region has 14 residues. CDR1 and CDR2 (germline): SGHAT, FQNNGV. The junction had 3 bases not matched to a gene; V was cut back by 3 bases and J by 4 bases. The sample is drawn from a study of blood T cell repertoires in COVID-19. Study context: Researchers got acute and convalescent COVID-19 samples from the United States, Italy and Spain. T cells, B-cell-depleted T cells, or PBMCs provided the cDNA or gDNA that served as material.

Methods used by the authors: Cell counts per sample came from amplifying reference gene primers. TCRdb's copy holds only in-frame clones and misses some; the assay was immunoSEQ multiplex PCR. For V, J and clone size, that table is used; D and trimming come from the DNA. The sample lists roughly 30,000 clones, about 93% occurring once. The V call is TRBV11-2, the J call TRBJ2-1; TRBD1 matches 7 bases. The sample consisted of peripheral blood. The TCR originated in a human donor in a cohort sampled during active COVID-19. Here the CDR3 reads CASSFNRGYNEQFF. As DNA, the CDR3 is TGTGCCAGCAGCTTCAACAGGGGTTACAATGAGCAGTTCTTC. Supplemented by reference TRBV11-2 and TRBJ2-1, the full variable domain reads EAGVAQSPRYKIIEKRQSVAFWCNPISGHATLYWYQQILGQGPKLLIQFQNNGVVDDSQLPKDRFSAERLKGVDSTLKIQPAKLEDSAVYLCASSFNRGYNEQFFGPGTRLTVL.